The rows below give T cell receptor beta chains drawn from one sample of a study of blood T cell repertoires in COVID-19. Assay used: immunoSEQ multiplex PCR; TCRdb lists only in-frame clones, some missing. The sample carries some 42,000 clones, roughly 80% recorded once. Sequenced sample: peripheral blood. These receptors all come from a woman aged 70 to 79 with acute or convalescent COVID-19. CDR3s include the opening cysteine and the closing phenylalanine or tryptophan. The D gene is left open where the match is weak. Clone size is shown for a subset of rows, as once, few, many or a class of expanded clone.

d_call: TRBD2
v_call: TRBV6-6
j_call: TRBJ2-5
clone_size: NA
cdr3_aa: CASSYAGGRQETQYF
cdr3_nt: TGTGCCAGCAGTTACGCGGGGGGCCGCCAAGAGACCCAGTACTTC

d_call: NA
v_call: TRBV28
j_call: TRBJ2-7
clone_size: NA
cdr3_aa: CATRTQGGAHYEQYF
cdr3_nt: TGTGCCACACGCACGCAGGGGGGCGCCCACTACGAGCAGTACTTC

d_call: TRBD1
v_call: TRBV7-8
j_call: TRBJ2-1
clone_size: NA
cdr3_aa: CASSPGTGDPGAYEQFF
cdr3_nt: TGTGCCAGCAGCCCCGGGACAGGGGATCCTGGTGCGTATGAGCAGTTCTTC

d_call: NA
v_call: TRBV6-2/TRBV6-3
j_call: TRBJ1-2
clone_size: once
cdr3_aa: CASSPQQGWGYGYTF
cdr3_nt: TGTGCCAGCAGTCCCCAACAGGGCTGGGGCTATGGCTACACCTTC

d_call: TRBD1
v_call: TRBV6-5
j_call: TRBJ1-2
clone_size: NA
cdr3_aa: CASRLGGTVYGYTF
cdr3_nt: TGTGCCAGCCGACTAGGTGGGACAGTCTATGGCTACACCTTC

d_call: TRBD1
v_call: TRBV28
j_call: TRBJ1-3
clone_size: NA
cdr3_aa: CASSLRTGWGNTIYF
cdr3_nt: TGTGCCAGCAGTTTACGGACAGGGTGGGGAAACACCATATATTTT

d_call: TRBD1
v_call: TRBV5-6
j_call: TRBJ2-5
clone_size: NA
cdr3_aa: CASSYGQGVTETQYF
cdr3_nt: TGTGCCAGCAGCTACGGACAGGGGGTTACGGAGACCCAGTACTTC

d_call: NA
v_call: TRBV4-2
j_call: TRBJ2-7
clone_size: few
cdr3_aa: CASSQAYRTTYEQYF
cdr3_nt: TGTGCCAGCAGCCAAGCATACAGGACGACCTACGAGCAGTACTTC

d_call: NA
v_call: TRBV19
j_call: TRBJ1-3
clone_size: NA
cdr3_aa: CASSSIGNTIYF
cdr3_nt: TGTGCCAGTAGTTCAATTGGAAACACCATATATTTT

d_call: NA
v_call: TRBV2
j_call: TRBJ1-5
clone_size: NA
cdr3_aa: CASSRMNSINQPQHF
cdr3_nt: TGTGCCAGCAGTAGGATGAACAGCATCAATCAGCCCCAGCATTTT

d_call: TRBD2
v_call: TRBV30
j_call: TRBJ2-3
clone_size: NA
cdr3_aa: CAWSEGLAADTQYF
cdr3_nt: TGTGCCTGGAGCGAGGGACTAGCAGCAGATACGCAGTATTTT

d_call: NA
v_call: TRBV2
j_call: TRBJ1-5
clone_size: NA
cdr3_aa: CASLRDSNQPQHF
cdr3_nt: TGTGCCAGCCTCAGGGATAGCAATCAGCCCCAGCATTTT

d_call: TRBD1
v_call: TRBV7-2
j_call: TRBJ1-2
clone_size: NA
cdr3_aa: CASSPQTGTTYGYTF
cdr3_nt: TGTGCCAGCAGCCCCCAGACAGGGACAACATATGGCTACACCTTC

d_call: NA
v_call: TRBV3-1/TRBV3-2
j_call: TRBJ1-6
clone_size: NA
cdr3_aa: CASSRQSVDSPLHF
cdr3_nt: TGTGCCAGCAGCCGACAATCAGTGGATTCACCCCTCCACTTT

d_call: NA
v_call: TRBV4-1
j_call: TRBJ2-6
clone_size: NA
cdr3_aa: CASSTRTSGANVLTF
cdr3_nt: TGCGCCAGCAGCACCCGGACATCTGGGGCCAACGTCCTGACTTTC

d_call: TRBD2
v_call: TRBV5-1
j_call: TRBJ2-2
clone_size: NA
cdr3_aa: CASSLGLAVNTGELFF
cdr3_nt: TGCGCCAGCAGCTTGGGACTAGCGGTTAACACCGGGGAGCTGTTTTTT

d_call: TRBD1
v_call: TRBV4-1
j_call: TRBJ2-5
clone_size: NA
cdr3_aa: CASSQGTGEETQYF
cdr3_nt: TGCGCCAGCAGCCAAGGGACAGGGGAAGAGACCCAGTACTTC

d_call: NA
v_call: TRBV11-3
j_call: TRBJ2-1
clone_size: NA
cdr3_aa: CASSAGRPYNEQFF
cdr3_nt: TGTGCCAGCAGCGCGGGCAGACCCTACAATGAGCAGTTCTTC

d_call: NA
v_call: TRBV7-9
j_call: TRBJ1-5
clone_size: NA
cdr3_aa: CASSLGQGNQPQHF
cdr3_nt: TGTGCCAGCAGCTTAGGGCAGGGGAACCAGCCCCAGCATTTT

d_call: TRBD1
v_call: TRBV27
j_call: TRBJ1-5
clone_size: NA
cdr3_aa: CASSNRDRGEPQHF
cdr3_nt: TGTGCCAGCAGTAACCGGGACAGGGGTGAGCCCCAGCATTTT

d_call: NA
v_call: TRBV28
j_call: TRBJ2-2
clone_size: NA
cdr3_aa: CASSFWRDPRLSGELFF
cdr3_nt: TGTGCCAGCAGTTTTTGGAGGGACCCTCGCCTTTCCGGGGAGCTGTTTTTT

d_call: TRBD2
v_call: TRBV9
j_call: TRBJ2-1
clone_size: NA
cdr3_aa: CASSLRIAGINEQFF
cdr3_nt: TGTGCCAGCAGCCTCCGGATAGCGGGAATAAATGAGCAGTTCTTC

d_call: TRBD1
v_call: TRBV7-6
j_call: TRBJ2-7
clone_size: NA
cdr3_aa: CASSLDRDRFYEQYF
cdr3_nt: TGTGCCAGCAGTTTAGACAGGGATAGGTTCTACGAGCAGTACTTC

d_call: NA
v_call: TRBV3-1/TRBV3-2
j_call: TRBJ2-7
clone_size: NA
cdr3_aa: CASSESNYEQYF
cdr3_nt: TGTGCCAGCAGCGAAAGCAACTACGAGCAGTACTTC

d_call: NA
v_call: TRBV28
j_call: TRBJ1-2
clone_size: NA
cdr3_aa: CANYRVHPSGYTF
cdr3_nt: TGTGCCAACTACAGGGTACACCCGAGTGGCTACACCTTC

d_call: TRBD1
v_call: TRBV7-2
j_call: TRBJ2-7
clone_size: NA
cdr3_aa: CASSLVTGGYEQYF
cdr3_nt: TGTGCCAGCAGCTTAGTTACAGGGGGGTACGAGCAGTACTTC